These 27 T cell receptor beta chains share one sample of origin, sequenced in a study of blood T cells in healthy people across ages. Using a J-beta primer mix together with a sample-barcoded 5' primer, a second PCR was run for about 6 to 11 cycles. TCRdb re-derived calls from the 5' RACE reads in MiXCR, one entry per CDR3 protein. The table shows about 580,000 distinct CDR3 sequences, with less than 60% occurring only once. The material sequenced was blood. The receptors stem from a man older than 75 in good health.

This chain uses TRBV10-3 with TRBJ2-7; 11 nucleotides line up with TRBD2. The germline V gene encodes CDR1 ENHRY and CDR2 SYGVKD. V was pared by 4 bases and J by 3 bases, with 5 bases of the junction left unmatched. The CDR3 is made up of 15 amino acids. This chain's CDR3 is CAISATSGGLYEQYF. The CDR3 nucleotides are TGTGCCATCAGTGCAACTAGCGGGGGTCTCTACGAGCAGTACTTC.

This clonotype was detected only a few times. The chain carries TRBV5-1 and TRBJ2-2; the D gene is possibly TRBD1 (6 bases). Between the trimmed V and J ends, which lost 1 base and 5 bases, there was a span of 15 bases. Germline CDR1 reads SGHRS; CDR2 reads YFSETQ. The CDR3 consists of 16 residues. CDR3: CASSLIGFQGTGELFF. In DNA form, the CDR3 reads TGCGCCAGCAGCTTGATCGGGTTTCAGGGGACCGGGGAGCTGTTTTTT. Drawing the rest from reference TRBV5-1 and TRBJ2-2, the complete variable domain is KAGVTQTPRYLIKTRGQQVTLSCSPISGHRSVSWYQQTPGQGLQFLFEYFSETQRNKGNFPGRFSGRQFSNSRSEMNVSTLELGDSALYLCASSLIGFQGTGELFFGEGSRLTVL.

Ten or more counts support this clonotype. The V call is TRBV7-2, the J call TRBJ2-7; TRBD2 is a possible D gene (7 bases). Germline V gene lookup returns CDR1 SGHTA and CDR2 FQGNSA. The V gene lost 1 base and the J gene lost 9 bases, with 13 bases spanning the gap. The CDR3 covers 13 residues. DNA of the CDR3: TGTGCCAGCAGCTTAGGCGGGGGCGCGGGGCAGTACTTC. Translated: CASSLGGGAGQYF.

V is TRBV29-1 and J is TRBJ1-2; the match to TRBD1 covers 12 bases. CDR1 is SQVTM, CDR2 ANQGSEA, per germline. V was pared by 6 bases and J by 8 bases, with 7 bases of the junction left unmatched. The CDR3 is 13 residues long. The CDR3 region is CSVRDRGREGYTF. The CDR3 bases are TGCAGCGTAAGGGACAGGGGGCGCGAGGGCTACACCTTC. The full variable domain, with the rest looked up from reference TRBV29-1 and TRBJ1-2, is SAVISQKPSRDICQRGTSLTIQCQVDSQVTMMFWYRQQPGQSLTLIATANQGSEATYESGFVIDKFPISRPNLTFSTLTVSNMSPEDSSIYLCSVRDRGREGYTFGSGTRLTVV.

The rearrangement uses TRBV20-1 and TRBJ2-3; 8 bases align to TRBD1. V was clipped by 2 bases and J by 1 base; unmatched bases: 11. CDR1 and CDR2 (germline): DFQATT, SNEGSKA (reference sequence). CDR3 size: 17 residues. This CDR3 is CSARRSGTGRGTDTQYF. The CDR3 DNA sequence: TGCAGTGCTAGACGCTCCGGGACAGGCAGAGGCACAGATACGCAGTATTTT.

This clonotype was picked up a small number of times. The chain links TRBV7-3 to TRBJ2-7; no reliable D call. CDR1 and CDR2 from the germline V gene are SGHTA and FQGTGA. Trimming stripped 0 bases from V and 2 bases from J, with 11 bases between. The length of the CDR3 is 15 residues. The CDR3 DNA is TGTGCCAGCAGCTTAACGTTTGGCAGCACCTACGAGCAGTACTTC. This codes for CASSLTFGSTYEQYF.

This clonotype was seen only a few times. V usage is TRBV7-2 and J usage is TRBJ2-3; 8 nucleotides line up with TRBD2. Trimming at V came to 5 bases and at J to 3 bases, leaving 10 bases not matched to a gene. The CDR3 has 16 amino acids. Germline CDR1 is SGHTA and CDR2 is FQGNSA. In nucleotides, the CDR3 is TGTGCCAGCAGCCCCCTTATAGCGGGGATAACAGATACGCAGTATTTT. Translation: CASSPLIAGITDTQYF.

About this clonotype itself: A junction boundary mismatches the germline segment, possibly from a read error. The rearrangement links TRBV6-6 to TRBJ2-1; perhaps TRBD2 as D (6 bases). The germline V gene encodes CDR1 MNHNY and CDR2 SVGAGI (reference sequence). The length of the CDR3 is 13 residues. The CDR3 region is CASTAGPYDEQFF. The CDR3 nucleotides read TGTGCCAGCACGGCGGGGCCCTACGATGAGCAGTTCTTC.

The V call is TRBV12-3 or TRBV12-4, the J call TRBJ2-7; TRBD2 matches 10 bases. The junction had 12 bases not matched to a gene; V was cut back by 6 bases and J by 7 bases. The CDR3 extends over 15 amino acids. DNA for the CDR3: TGTGCCAGCAGACCAACTAGCGGGATCTACAATGAGCAGTACTTC. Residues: CASRPTSGIYNEQYF.

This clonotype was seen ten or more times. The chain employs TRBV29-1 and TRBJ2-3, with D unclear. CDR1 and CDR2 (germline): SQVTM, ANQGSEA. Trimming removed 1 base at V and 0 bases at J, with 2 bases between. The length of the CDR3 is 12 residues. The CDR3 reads CSVEGSTDTQYF. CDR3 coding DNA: TGCAGCGTTGAAGGGAGCACAGATACGCAGTATTTT.

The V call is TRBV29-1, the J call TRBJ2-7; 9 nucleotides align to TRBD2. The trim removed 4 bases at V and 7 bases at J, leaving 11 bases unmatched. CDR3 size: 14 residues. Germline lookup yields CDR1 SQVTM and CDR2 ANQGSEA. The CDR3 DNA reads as TGCAGCGTTGCTCCGGGACTAGCTGGGAATGAGCAGTACTTC. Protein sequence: CSVAPGLAGNEQYF.

The CDR3 sequence is CASSSSSGRAAIGELFF. The CDR3 DNA reads TGTGCCAGCAGCTCGTCTAGCGGGAGGGCCGCGATCGGGGAGCTGTTTTTT. This chain uses TRBV7-2 with TRBJ2-2, with 12 bases lining up with TRBD2. V shed 4 bases and J 7 bases; nucleotides not matched to a gene: 10. The V gene's germline CDR1 is SGHTA and CDR2 FQGNSA. This CDR3 is 17 amino acids long. Full variable domain (outside the CDR3, taken from reference TRBV7-2 and TRBJ2-2): GAGVSQSPSNKVTEKGKDVELRCDPISGHTALYWYRQSLGQGLEFLIYFQGNSAPDKSGLPSDRFSAERTGGSVSTLTIQRTQQEDSAVYLCASSSSSGRAAIGELFFGEGSRLTVL.

The CDR3 DNA reads as TGCAGTGCTCTAGGACTAGCGGGAGTATACGAGCAGTACTTC. This gives the protein CSALGLAGVYEQYF. V usage is TRBV20-1 and J usage is TRBJ2-7, with TRBD2 matching over 13 bases. The CDR3 spans 14 residues. The V gene end was trimmed by 5 bases and the J gene end by 4 bases; junction bases not matched to a gene: 5. CDR1 DFQATT and CDR2 SNEGSKA come from the germline V gene (reference sequence).

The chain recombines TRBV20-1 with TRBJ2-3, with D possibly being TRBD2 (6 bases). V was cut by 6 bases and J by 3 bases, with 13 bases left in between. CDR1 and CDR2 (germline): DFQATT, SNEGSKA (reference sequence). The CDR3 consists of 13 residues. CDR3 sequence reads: CSAGLLATDTQYF. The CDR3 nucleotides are TGCAGTGCCGGCTTACTAGCAACAGATACGCAGTATTTT.

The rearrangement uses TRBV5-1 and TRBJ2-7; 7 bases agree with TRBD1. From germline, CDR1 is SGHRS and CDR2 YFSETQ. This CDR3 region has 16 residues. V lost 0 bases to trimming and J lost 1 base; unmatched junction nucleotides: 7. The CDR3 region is CASSLDPRQGSYEQYF. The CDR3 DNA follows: TGCGCCAGCAGCTTGGACCCGAGACAGGGTTCCTACGAGCAGTACTTC.

CDR3 sequence: CASSAYSGYEQYF. The CDR3 DNA reads TGCGCCAGCTCAGCTTACTCCGGGTACGAGCAGTACTTC. The rearrangement joins TRBV4-3 to TRBJ2-7; D ambiguous. The germline CDR1 and CDR2 sequences are LGHNA and YSLEER. V was clipped by 8 bases and J by 4 bases, with 15 bases between them. The CDR3 is made up of 13 amino acids.

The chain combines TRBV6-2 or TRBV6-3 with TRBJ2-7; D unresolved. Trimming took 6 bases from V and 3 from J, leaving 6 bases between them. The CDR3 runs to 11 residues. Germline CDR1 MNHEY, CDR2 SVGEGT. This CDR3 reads CASRMGYEQYF. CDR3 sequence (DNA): TGTGCCAGCAGGATGGGCTACGAGCAGTACTTC.

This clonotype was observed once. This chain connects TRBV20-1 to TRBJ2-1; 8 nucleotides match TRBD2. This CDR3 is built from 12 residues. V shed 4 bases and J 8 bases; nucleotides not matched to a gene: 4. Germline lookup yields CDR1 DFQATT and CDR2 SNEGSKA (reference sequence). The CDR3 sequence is CSANGGADEQFF. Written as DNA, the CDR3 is TGCAGTGCTAACGGGGGGGCAGATGAGCAGTTCTTC.

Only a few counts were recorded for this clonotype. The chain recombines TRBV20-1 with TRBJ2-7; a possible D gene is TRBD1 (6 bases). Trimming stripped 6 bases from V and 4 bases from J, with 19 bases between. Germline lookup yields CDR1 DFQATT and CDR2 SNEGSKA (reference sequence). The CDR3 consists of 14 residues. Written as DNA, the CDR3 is TGCAGTGCGAGAAGAGGGACACGGAGTTACGAGCAGTACTTC. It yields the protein CSARRGTRSYEQYF.

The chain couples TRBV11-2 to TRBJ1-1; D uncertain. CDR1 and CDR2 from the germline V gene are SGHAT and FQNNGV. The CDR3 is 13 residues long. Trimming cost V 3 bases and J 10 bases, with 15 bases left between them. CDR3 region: CASSFPGPTGAFF. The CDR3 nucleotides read TGTGCCAGCAGCTTTCCGGGCCCGACGGGAGCTTTCTTT.

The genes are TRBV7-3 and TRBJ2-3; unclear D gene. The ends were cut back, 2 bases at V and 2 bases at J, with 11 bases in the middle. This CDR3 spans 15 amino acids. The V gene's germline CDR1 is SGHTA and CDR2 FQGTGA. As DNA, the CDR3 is TGTGCCAGCAGCTTAGGCGGCGGAAACACAGATACGCAGTATTTT. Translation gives CASSLGGGNTDTQYF.

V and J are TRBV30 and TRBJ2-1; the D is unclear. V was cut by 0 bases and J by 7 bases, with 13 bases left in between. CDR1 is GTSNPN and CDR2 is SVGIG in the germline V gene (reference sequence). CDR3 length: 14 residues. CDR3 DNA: TGTGCCTGGAGTGTTGGGCCTACCCGGAATGAGCAGTTCTTC. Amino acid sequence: CAWSVGPTRNEQFF.

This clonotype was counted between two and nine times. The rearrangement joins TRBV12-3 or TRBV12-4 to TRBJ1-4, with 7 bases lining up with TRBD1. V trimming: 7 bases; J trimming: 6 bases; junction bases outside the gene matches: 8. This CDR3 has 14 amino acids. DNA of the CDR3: TGTGCCAGCACCCTCAGAGGGACAGATGAAAAACTGTTTTTT. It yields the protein CASTLRGTDEKLFF.

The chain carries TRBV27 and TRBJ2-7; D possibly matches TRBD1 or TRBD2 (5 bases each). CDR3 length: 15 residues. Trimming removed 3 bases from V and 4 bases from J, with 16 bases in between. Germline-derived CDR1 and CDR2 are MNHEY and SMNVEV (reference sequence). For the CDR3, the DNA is TGTGCCAGCAGTTTCGGGACGGACCTGGGGTACGAGCAGTACTTC. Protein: CASSFGTDLGYEQYF.

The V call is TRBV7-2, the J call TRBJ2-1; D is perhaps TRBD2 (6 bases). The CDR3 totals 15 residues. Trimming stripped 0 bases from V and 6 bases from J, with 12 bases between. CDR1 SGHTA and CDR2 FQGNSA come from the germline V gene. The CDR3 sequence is CASSLARGSFNEQFF. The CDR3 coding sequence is TGTGCCAGCAGCTTAGCGCGGGGATCGTTCAATGAGCAGTTCTTC.

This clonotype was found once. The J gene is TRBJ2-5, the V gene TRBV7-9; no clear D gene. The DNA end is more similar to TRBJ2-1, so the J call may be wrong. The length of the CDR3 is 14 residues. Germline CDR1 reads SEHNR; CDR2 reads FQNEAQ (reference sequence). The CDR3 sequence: CASTQTAHQETQFF. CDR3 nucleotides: TGTGCCAGCACCCAGACGGCACACCAAGAGACCCAGTTCTTC.

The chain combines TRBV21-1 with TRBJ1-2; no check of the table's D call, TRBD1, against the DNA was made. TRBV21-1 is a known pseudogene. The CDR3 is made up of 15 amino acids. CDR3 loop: CASSKMDSCGYGYTF. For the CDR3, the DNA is TGTGCCAGCAGCAAGATGGACAGTTGTGGCTATGGCTACACCTTC.